This note documents a single T cell receptor (beta chain) sequence. Generated by immunoSEQ multiplex PCR, the TCRdb table keeps only in-frame clones and is missing some. The profile shows tens of thousands of clones, around four fifths of them singletons. This CDR3 has 15 residues. V trimming: 4 bases; J trimming: 0 bases; junction bases outside the gene matches: 4. Per the germline V gene, CDR1 is SGHNT and CDR2 is YYREEE (reference sequence). The record originates from a study of control samples from healthy donors and cancer patients. The sample was blood. The chain is built from TRBV5-4 and TRBJ2-1; 7 bases line up with TRBD1. The receptor was derived from a man aged 25 to 45 in good health. The CDR3 region is CASSPRDSSYNEQFF. Here the CDR3 DNA reads TGTGCCAGCAGCCCCCGGGACAGCTCCTACAATGAGCAGTTCTTC.